This TCR beta chain was observed in a study of human T cells and chemical hapten exposure (dated by TCRdb to the early 2020s). Study-level background: For sensitization, 2% DPC in acetone was applied to a 2 cm by 2 cm area of upper inner arm skin. Throughout the roughly 25-week study period, patients were also given weekly therapeutic DPC doses on the scalp. Patch testing was done on the upper back using Finn chambers containing 0.01% DPC, and results were scored after 6 days according to International Contact Dermatitis Research Group standards. Most of the patients in the cohort were female, and the cohort covered alopecia areata with under or over 50% scalp involvement, alopecia totalis and alopecia universalis. The libraries were sequenced as a pool, and the TCR yield per sample differed mostly because of small variations in library volumes within the pool. The study tracked peripheral blood TCR repertoire changes in vivo during primary and secondary sensitization to the hapten diphenylcyclopropenone (DPC) in alopecia patients. Blood samples were taken from patients before sensitization (week 0) and at 2, 6 and about 24 weeks after DPC sensitization. Blood for TCR sequencing was provided by twenty-nine alopecia patients at one to four time points (pre-sensitization, 2, 6 and 24 weeks). Summary of the overall study and its limitations: Significantly more large CDR3 similarity clusters were formed by expanded TCRs than by pre-sensitization or healthy control sets, consistent with antigen-driven responses. A positive correlation was found between the number of PT1 expanded TCRs and patch test score, with significance reached at thresholds 8, 16 and 32 but not 4. Repeated subsampling changed both the strength of the expansion versus patch-test correlation and the threshold at which that correlation became significant. Alopecia, a presumed autoimmune disease, was present in all patients, so the immune response of the patients might differ from that of healthy individuals. The number of TCRs above 1 in 1000 frequency did not change with DPC sensitization; there was no evidence of global repertoire structure alterations.

The germline V gene (reference sequence) supplies CDR1 DFQATT and CDR2 SNEGSKA. Its CDR3 holds 17 amino acids, cysteine through phenylalanine. The kept DNA is CDR3 alone, 51 bases in frame from the first base. The junction shows trimming of 4 bases on V and 3 bases on J, and the gene matches do not reach 10 bases of it. This specimen's time point label, per the study, means: pre-sensitization, week 0. The treatment or condition label, as the study defines it: therapeutic diphenylcyclopropenone sensitization with weekly scalp DPC. At every patch-test visit, the blood draw took place before the patch test was put on. Patients were eligible if aged 18 to 70, diagnosed with alopecia and judged suitable for DPC therapy, and pregnant patients were excluded. Total RNA was extracted from unfractionated whole blood collected in Tempus Blood RNA tubes. This clonotype was seen repeatedly, ten times or more. Its antigen is currently not known. No per-base quality is available; no much larger clone lies one base away.

Library preparation employed RACE. The sequencing machine was a NextSeq 500. Library preparation attached unique molecular identifiers to individual cDNA molecules for quantitative, reproducible TCR counting. From each blood RNA sample, both TCR alpha and TCR beta chains were sequenced. The original pipeline was this. The median number of TCRs per sample was approximately 93,000, ranging from roughly 20,000 to 690,600. V, J and CDR3 annotation of the TCR reads was performed with the Decombinator software suite. Every sample was subsampled to the same number of TCRs (28,000) for the PS versus PT1 abundance plots. TCRs were defined as expanded if absent before sensitization and observed at least eight times at the 2-week time point. The raw public reads went through TCRdb reprocessing: fastp at Q25, MiXCR clone calling, in-frame beta chains kept. Under each unique CDR3 protein, matching rows form one entry showing the most common genes and DNA. The V and J calls follow TCRdb's processing rather than the paper's. In this sample the table shows around 300,000 distinct CDR3 sequences, roughly 6% of which occur a single time. 7% to 10% of the sample goes to the ten largest clones.

The chain couples TRBV20-1 to TRBJ2-3; 13 junctional bases match TRBD2. This sequence originates from a woman between 18 and 29 years old with alopecia areata. Some clones in this sample may be carry-over from other donors' samples. The source material was whole blood, sampled in connection with sensitization to the hapten diphenylcyclopropenone (DPC). The CDR3 region: CSATGLGLAGITDTQYF. The DNA sequence follows: TGCAGTGCTACCGGATTGGGACTAGCGGGGATAACAGATACGCAGTATTTT.